These T cell receptor beta chains were read from a single sample in a study of breast tumors, draining lymph nodes, adjacent tissues. TCRdb passed the multiplex PCR reads through MiXCR, listing each CDR3 protein once. Of 80,000 to 130,000 distinct CDR3 sequences listed, 21% were seen once; the top ten hold roughly 1.2%. The sequencing input was axillary lymph node tissue. Receptors were obtained from a female donor with breast cancer. Some clones in this sample may be carry-over from other donors' samples. Each CDR3 is given with its conserved first and last residue. Fields, in order: clone size, D gene, J gene, V gene, CDR3 protein, CDR3 DNA. D genes are given only for firm matches. Expanded clones are given a class, and other clones once, few, many or no size at all.

abundance: few; d_gene: NA; j_gene: TRBJ2-3; v_gene: TRBV5-4; CDR3aa: CASSLDRVTDTQYF; CDR3nt: TGTGCCAGCAGCTTGGACAGGGTCACAGATACGCAGTATTTT
abundance: many; d_gene: NA; j_gene: TRBJ1-2; v_gene: TRBV19; CDR3aa: CASSFRQTGNYGYTF; CDR3nt: TGTGCCAGTAGTTTTCGGCAGACAGGAAACTATGGCTACACCTTC
abundance: many; d_gene: TRBD2; j_gene: TRBJ2-5; v_gene: TRBV20-1; CDR3aa: CSASQSSGSFRTQYF; CDR3nt: TGCAGTGCTAGCCAATCTAGCGGGAGCTTCAGGACCCAGTACTTC
abundance: many; d_gene: TRBD2; j_gene: TRBJ2-2; v_gene: TRBV11-2; CDR3aa: CASSLYAGDLTGELFF; CDR3nt: TGTGCCAGCAGCTTATACGCGGGAGACCTCACCGGGGAGCTGTTTTTT
abundance: many; d_gene: TRBD1; j_gene: TRBJ2-7; v_gene: TRBV5-1; CDR3aa: CASSLWTGDYEQYF; CDR3nt: TGCGCCAGCAGCCTATGGACAGGGGACTACGAGCAGTACTTC
abundance: medium-sized; d_gene: NA; j_gene: TRBJ2-7; v_gene: TRBV5-5; CDR3aa: CASSFPEGRDEQYF; CDR3nt: TGTGCCAGCAGCTTCCCGGAGGGTAGGGACGAGCAGTACTTC
abundance: many; d_gene: NA; j_gene: TRBJ2-1; v_gene: TRBV19; CDR3aa: CASSETVEQFF; CDR3nt: TGTGCCAGTAGTGAGACAGTAGAGCAGTTCTTC
abundance: NA; d_gene: NA; j_gene: TRBJ1-1; v_gene: TRBV20-1; CDR3aa: CSARSPGTQGWNTEAFF; CDR3nt: TGCAGTGCTAGATCTCCCGGGACACAAGGATGGAACACTGAAGCTTTCTTT
abundance: many; d_gene: NA; j_gene: TRBJ1-6; v_gene: TRBV9; CDR3aa: CASSVDTLGNSPLHF; CDR3nt: TGTGCCAGCAGCGTAGACACCCTTGGAAATTCACCCCTCCACTTT
abundance: many; d_gene: TRBD1; j_gene: TRBJ1-2; v_gene: TRBV7-9; CDR3aa: CASSSGQGAWGYTF; CDR3nt: TGTGCCAGCAGCTCGGGACAGGGGGCCTGGGGCTACACCTTC
abundance: many; d_gene: NA; j_gene: TRBJ1-2; v_gene: TRBV4-2; CDR3aa: CASSQDDLSGRTYGYTF; CDR3nt: TGTGCCAGCAGCCAAGATGATCTCTCGGGACGGACATATGGCTACACCTTC
abundance: many; d_gene: TRBD1; j_gene: TRBJ2-5; v_gene: TRBV5-1; CDR3aa: CASSLMPGQGVVKTQYF; CDR3nt: TGCGCCAGCAGCTTAATGCCGGGACAGGGGGTGGTGAAGACCCAGTACTTC
abundance: many; d_gene: TRBD2; j_gene: TRBJ2-1; v_gene: TRBV7-3; CDR3aa: CASSPFGGGDNEQFF; CDR3nt: TGTGCCAGCAGTCCATTTGGGGGGGGAGACAATGAGCAGTTCTTC
abundance: many; d_gene: TRBD1; j_gene: TRBJ2-1; v_gene: TRBV9; CDR3aa: CASSEGTGSSYNEQFF; CDR3nt: TGTGCCAGCAGCGAGGGGACAGGGAGCTCCTACAATGAGCAGTTCTTC
abundance: many; d_gene: TRBD1; j_gene: TRBJ2-1; v_gene: TRBV20-1; CDR3aa: CSASEADRQDNEQFF; CDR3nt: TGCAGTGCTAGCGAGGCGGACAGGCAGGACAATGAGCAGTTCTTC
abundance: NA; d_gene: NA; j_gene: TRBJ2-2; v_gene: TRBV7-3; CDR3aa: CASRDSANTGELFF; CDR3nt: TGTGCCAGCCGGGACTCCGCGAACACCGGGGAGCTGTTTTTT
abundance: many; d_gene: TRBD2; j_gene: TRBJ2-3; v_gene: TRBV20-1; CDR3aa: CSASGGAGTDTQYF; CDR3nt: TGCAGTGCTAGCGGGGGGGCCGGCACAGATACGCAGTATTTT
abundance: NA; d_gene: TRBD1; j_gene: TRBJ1-1; v_gene: TRBV5-1; CDR3aa: CASSLQGDWNTEAFF; CDR3nt: TGCGCCAGCAGCTTACAGGGGGATTGGAACACTGAAGCTTTCTTT
abundance: NA; d_gene: TRBD1; j_gene: TRBJ2-5; v_gene: TRBV20-1; CDR3aa: CSARDGDRGWQTQYF; CDR3nt: TGCAGTGCTAGAGATGGGGACAGGGGGTGGCAGACCCAGTACTTC
abundance: many; d_gene: NA; j_gene: TRBJ2-7; v_gene: TRBV27; CDR3aa: CASSFGPRAHHEQYF; CDR3nt: TGTGCCAGCAGTTTTGGGCCCCGGGCTCACCACGAGCAGTACTTC
abundance: many; d_gene: NA; j_gene: TRBJ1-2; v_gene: TRBV20-1; CDR3aa: CSARDMGVLSTF; CDR3nt: TGCAGTGCTAGAGATATGGGAGTGCTCTCCACCTTC
abundance: many; d_gene: NA; j_gene: TRBJ1-6; v_gene: TRBV6-2/TRBV6-3; CDR3aa: CASRDGGDGSPLHF; CDR3nt: TGTGCCAGCAGGGACGGAGGCGACGGTTCACCCCTCCACTTT
abundance: many; d_gene: NA; j_gene: TRBJ2-2; v_gene: TRBV2; CDR3aa: CASGVGQTGELFF; CDR3nt: TGTGCCAGTGGTGTGGGGCAGACCGGGGAGCTGTTTTTT